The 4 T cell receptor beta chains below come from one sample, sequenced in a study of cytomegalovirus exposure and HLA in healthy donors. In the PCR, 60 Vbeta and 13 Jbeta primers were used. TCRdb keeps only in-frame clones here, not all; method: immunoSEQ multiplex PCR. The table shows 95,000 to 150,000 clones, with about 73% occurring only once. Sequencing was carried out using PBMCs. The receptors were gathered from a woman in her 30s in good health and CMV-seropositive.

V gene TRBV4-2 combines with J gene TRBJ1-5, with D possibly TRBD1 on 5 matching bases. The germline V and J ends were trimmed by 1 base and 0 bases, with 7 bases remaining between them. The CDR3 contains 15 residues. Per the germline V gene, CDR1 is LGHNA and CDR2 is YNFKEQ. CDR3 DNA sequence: TGTGCCAGCAGCCAAGCGGGGGGTAGCAATCAGCCCCAGCATTTT. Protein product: CASSQAGGSNQPQHF.

CDR3 DNA sequence: TGTGCCAGCAGTTTTCGTCCGGACAATTATGAAAAACTGTTTTTT. Its protein product is CASSFRPDNYEKLFF. The chain has TRBV28 and TRBJ1-4, with a weak D call TRBD1 (5 bases). The germline CDR1 and CDR2 sequences are MDHEN and SYDVKM. Trimming left V 3 bases short and J 6 bases short, with 14 bases between. This CDR3 is 15 amino acids long.

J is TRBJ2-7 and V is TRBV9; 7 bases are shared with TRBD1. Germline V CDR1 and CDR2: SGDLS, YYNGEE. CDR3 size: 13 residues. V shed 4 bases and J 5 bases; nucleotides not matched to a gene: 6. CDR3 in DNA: TGTGCCAGCAGCCTCGAGGGGGCTGACGAGCAGTACTTC. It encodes CASSLEGADEQYF.

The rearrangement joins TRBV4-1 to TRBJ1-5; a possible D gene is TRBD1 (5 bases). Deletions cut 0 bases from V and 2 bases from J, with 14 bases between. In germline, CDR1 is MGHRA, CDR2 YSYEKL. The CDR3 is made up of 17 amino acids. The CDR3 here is CASSQEHQGWRNQPQHF. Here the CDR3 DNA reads TGCGCCAGCAGCCAAGAGCATCAGGGTTGGCGCAATCAGCCCCAGCATTTT.